The T cell receptor beta chain under discussion was sequenced for a study of cytomegalovirus exposure and HLA in healthy donors. This CDR3 has 17 residues. V dropped 6 bases and J dropped 5; count of bases not matched to a gene: 10. CDR1 is SGHRS and CDR2 is YFSETQ in the germline V gene. Whole-study results and caveats: Association of 15,000 to 20,000 TCR beta sequences with HLA alleles was found at 0.05 false discovery rate in a later analysis. The majority of TCR sequences were rare, yet some public TCRs appeared in many donors.

Comments on this clone: Antigen unknown.

It was with 60 Vbeta and 13 Jbeta primers that the PCR ran. Profiled with immunoSEQ multiplex PCR; TCRdb holds only in-frame clones, not every one. The sample holds some 99,000 clones, approximately 71% seen once. The sequence derives from a woman between 70 and 85 years old in good health and CMV-seropositive. Sequencing used PBMCs. The rearrangement joins TRBV5-1 to TRBJ2-5; 16 bases map to TRBD2. The CDR3 coding sequence is TGCGCCAGCAAATACGGGACTAGCGGGGGGGCCGGGGAGACCCAGTACTTC. Translating gives CASKYGTSGGAGETQYF.